This T cell receptor beta chain was identified during a study of cytomegalovirus exposure and HLA in healthy donors. Study-wide points: In a later analysis, productive TCRs from donors in an Asian-associated ancestry cluster reportedly carried fewer N-insertions than the cohort mean. In vitro, a few CMV-associated chains proved specific for CMV antigens.

PCR involved 60 Vbeta and 13 Jbeta primers. The data were produced by immunoSEQ multiplex PCR, yet TCRdb's version contains in-frame clones alone and is incomplete. The table shows approximately 150,000 clones, with more than 80% occurring only once. Germline-derived CDR1 and CDR2 are SGHRS and YFSETQ. V was cut by 4 bases and J by 3 bases, with 10 bases left in between. The CDR3 covers 14 residues. A word on this clone: Its specificity is not known.

The origin of this receptor is a woman aged 45-65 years in good health and CMV-seronegative. V is TRBV5-1 and J is TRBJ2-2, with a possible D match to TRBD1 (6 bases). What was sequenced was PBMCs. The CDR3 region is CASSAGADTGELFF. The CDR3 coding sequence is TGCGCCAGCAGCGCAGGGGCCGACACCGGGGAGCTGTTTTTT.